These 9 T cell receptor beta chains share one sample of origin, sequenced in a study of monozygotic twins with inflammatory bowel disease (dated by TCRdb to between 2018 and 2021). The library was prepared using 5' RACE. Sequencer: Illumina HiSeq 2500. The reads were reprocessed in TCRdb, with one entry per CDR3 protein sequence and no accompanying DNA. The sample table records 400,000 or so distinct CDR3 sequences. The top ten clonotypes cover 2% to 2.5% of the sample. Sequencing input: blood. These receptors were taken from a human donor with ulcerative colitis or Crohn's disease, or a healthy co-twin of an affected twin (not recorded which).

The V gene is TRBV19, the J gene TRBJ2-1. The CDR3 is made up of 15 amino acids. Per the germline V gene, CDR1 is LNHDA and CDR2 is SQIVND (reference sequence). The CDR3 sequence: CASSIDQRGRNEQFF.

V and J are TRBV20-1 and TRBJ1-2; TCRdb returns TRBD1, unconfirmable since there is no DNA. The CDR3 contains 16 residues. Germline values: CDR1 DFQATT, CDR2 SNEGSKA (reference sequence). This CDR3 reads CGGTGGVRRGNYGYTF.

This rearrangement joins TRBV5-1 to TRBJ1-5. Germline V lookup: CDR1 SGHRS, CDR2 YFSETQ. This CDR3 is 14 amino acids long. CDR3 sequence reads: CASSLDGSNQPQHF.

CDR3 region: CASSGRDGRTDTQYF. This chain uses TRBV9 with TRBJ2-3; TCRdb's D call of TRBD1 is untestable without DNA. Germline CDR1 and CDR2: SGDLS and YYNGEE. CDR3 length: 15 amino acids.

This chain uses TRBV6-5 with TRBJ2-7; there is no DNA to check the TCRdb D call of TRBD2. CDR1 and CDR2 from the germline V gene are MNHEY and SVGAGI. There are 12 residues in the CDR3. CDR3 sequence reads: CASTDSTYEQYF.

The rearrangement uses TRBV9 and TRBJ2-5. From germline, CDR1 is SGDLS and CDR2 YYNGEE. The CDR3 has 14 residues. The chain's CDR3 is CASSQGAVQETQYF.

The CDR3 protein is CASSRTTGDPYNEQFF. The chain uses TRBV5-1 and TRBJ2-1; checking the TCRdb D call of TRBD1 is not possible without DNA. Per the germline V gene, CDR1 is SGHRS and CDR2 is YFSETQ. The CDR3 covers 16 residues.

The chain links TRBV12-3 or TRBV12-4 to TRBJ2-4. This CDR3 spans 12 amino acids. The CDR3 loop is CASSLVMDIQYF.

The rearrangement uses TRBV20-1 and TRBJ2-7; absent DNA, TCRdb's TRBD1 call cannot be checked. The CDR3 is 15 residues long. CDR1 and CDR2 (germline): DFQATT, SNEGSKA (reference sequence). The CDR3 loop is CSALITGGFSYEQYF.